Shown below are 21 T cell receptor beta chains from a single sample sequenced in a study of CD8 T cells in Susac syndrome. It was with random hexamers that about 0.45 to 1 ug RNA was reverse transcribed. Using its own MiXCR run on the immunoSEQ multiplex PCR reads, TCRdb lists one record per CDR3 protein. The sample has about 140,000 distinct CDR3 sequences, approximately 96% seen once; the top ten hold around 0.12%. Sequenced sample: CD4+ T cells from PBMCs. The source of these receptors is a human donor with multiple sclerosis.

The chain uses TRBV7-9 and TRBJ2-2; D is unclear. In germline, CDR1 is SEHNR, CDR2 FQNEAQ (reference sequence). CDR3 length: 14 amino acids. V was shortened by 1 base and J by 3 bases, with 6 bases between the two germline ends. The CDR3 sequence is CASSLDSDTGELFF. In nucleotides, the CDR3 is TGTGCCAGCAGCTTAGACTCAGACACCGGGGAGCTGTTTTTT.

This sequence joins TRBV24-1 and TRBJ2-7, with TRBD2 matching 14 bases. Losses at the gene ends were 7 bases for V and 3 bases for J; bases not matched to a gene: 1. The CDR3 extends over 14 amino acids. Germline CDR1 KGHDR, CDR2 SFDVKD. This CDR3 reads CATSGTSGSYEQYF. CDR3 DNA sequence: TGTGCCACCAGCGGGACTAGCGGGAGCTACGAGCAGTACTTC.

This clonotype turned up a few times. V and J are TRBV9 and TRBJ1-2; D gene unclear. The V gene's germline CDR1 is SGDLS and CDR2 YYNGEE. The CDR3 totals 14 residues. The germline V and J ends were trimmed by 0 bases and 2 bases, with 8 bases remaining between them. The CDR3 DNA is TGTGCCAGCAGCGTAGGCAGGACCAACTATGGCTACACCTTC. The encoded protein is CASSVGRTNYGYTF.

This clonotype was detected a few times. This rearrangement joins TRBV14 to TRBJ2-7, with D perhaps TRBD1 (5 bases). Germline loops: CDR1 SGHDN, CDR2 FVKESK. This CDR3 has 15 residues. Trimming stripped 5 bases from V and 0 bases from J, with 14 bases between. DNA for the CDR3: TGTGCCAGCAGCGGCCGCTGGGGCAGCTCCTACGAGCAGTACTTC. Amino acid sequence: CASSGRWGSSYEQYF.

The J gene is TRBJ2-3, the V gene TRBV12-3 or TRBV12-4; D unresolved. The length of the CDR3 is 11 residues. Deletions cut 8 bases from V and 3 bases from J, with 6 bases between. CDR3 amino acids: CASGLTDTQYF. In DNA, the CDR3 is TGTGCCAGCGGTCTAACAGATACGCAGTATTTT.

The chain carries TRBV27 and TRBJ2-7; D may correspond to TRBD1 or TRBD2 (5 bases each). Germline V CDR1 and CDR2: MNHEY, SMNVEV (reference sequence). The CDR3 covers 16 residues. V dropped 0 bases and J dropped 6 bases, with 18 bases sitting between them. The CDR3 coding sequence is TGTGCCAGCAGTTTATCGATAAGGGGCCGGACTGTCGAGCAGTACTTC. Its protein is CASSLSIRGRTVEQYF.

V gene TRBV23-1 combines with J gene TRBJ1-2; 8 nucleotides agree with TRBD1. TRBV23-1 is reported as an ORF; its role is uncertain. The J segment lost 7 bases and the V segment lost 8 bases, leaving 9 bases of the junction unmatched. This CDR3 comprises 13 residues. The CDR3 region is CASGSDRASGYTF. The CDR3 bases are TGCGCCAGCGGGTCGGACAGGGCCTCTGGCTACACCTTC.

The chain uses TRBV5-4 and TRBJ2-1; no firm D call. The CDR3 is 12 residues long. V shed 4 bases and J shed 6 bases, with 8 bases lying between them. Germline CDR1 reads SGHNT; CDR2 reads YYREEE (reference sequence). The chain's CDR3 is CASSPGSNEQFF. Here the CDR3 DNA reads TGTGCCAGCAGCCCAGGAAGCAATGAGCAGTTCTTC.

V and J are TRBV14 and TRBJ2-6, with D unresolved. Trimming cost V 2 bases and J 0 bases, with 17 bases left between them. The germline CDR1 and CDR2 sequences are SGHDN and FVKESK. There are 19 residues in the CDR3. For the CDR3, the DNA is TGTGCCAGCAGCCAATCTCCTCCAGGACCGAGCTCTGGGGCCAACGTCCTGACTTTC. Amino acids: CASSQSPPGPSSGANVLTF.

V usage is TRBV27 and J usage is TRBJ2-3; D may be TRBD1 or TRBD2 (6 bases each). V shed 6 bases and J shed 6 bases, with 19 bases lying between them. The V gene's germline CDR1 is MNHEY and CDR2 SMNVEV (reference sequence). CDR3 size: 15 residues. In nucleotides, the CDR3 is TGTGCCAGCAGCCTTACCAGCGGAGGGGGGGATACGCAGTATTTT. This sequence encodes CASSLTSGGGDTQYF.

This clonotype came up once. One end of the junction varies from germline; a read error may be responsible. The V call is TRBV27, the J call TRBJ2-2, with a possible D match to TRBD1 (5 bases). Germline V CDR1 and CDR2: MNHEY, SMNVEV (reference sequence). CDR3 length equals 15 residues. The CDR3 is CASSFPSGNSGELFF. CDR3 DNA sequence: TGTGCCAGCAGTTTCCCCTCAGGGAACTCCGGGGAGCTGTTTTTT.

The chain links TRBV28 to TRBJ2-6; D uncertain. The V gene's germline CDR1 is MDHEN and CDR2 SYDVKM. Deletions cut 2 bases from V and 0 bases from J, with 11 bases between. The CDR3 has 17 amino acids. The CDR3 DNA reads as TGTGCCAGCAGTTTACTTCGATTGGGCTCTGGGGCCAACGTCCTGACTTTC. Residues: CASSLLRLGSGANVLTF.

CDR3 DNA: TGTGCCAGCAGACCAAGGGTGGGAGAGACCCAGTACTTC. This encodes CASRPRVGETQYF. The chain links TRBV2 to TRBJ2-5; no firm D call. The CDR3 is 13 amino acids. Trimming took off 6 bases at V and 4 bases at J, with 12 bases between the two ends. Germline values: CDR1 SNHLY, CDR2 FYNNEI.

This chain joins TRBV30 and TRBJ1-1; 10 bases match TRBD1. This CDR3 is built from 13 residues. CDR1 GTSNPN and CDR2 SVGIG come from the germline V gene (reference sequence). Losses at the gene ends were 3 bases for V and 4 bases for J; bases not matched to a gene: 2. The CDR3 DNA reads TGTGCCTGGAGGACAGGGGGCACCACTGAAGCTTTCTTT. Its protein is CAWRTGGTTEAFF.

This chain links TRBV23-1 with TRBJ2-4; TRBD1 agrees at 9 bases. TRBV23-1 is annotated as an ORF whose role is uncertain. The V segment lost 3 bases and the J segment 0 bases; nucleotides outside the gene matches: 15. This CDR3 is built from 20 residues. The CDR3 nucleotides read TGCGCCAGCAGTCAGACGCCGGGACAGGGATTCCTCATAGCCAAAAACATTCAGTACTTC. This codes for CASSQTPGQGFLIAKNIQYF.

The CDR3 reads CASSSRSGELYNEQFF. The CDR3 coding sequence is TGTGCCAGCTCATCTCGAAGCGGGGAACTCTACAATGAGCAGTTCTTC. This sequence joins TRBV18 and TRBJ2-1; 7 nucleotides line up with TRBD2. Germline values: CDR1 KGHSH, CDR2 LQKENI. Trimming removed 5 bases from V and 3 bases from J; junction bases left unmatched: 10. The CDR3 has 16 amino acids.

CDR3 sequence: CAWSDYMSSNQPQHF. The CDR3 region has the DNA TGTGCCTGGAGCGACTACATGAGTAGCAATCAGCCCCAGCATTTT. The gene calls are TRBV30 and TRBJ1-5; D unresolved. V lost 3 bases to trimming and J lost 0 bases, with 12 bases between them. Germline-derived CDR1 and CDR2 are GTSNPN and SVGIG (reference sequence). CDR3 size: 15 residues. The full variable domain, its missing parts supplied by reference TRBV30 and TRBJ1-5, is SQTIHQWPATLVQPVGSPLSLECTVEGTSNPNLYWYRQAAGRGLQLLFYSVGIGQISSEVPQNLSASRPQDRQFILSSKKLLLSDSGFYLCAWSDYMSSNQPQHFGDGTRLSIL.

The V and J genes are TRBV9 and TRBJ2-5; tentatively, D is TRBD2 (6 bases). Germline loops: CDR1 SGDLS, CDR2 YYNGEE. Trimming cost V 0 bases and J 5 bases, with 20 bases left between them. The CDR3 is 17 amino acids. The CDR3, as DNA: TGTGCCAGCAGCGTAGGGTCTGGGGTCGGGAGCGGCGAGACCCAGTACTTC. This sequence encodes CASSVGSGVGSGETQYF.

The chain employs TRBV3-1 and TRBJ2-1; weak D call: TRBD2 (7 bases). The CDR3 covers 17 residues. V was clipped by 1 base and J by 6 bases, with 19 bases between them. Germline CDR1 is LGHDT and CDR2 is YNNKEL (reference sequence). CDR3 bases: TGTGCCAGCAGCCAAGCGGCGGGGCGGGGAGGGGGCAATGAGCAGTTCTTC. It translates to CASSQAAGRGGGNEQFF.

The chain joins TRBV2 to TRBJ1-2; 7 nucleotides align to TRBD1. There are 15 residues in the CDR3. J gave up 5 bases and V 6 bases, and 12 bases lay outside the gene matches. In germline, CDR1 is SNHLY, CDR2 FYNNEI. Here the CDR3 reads CASRREMGTVYGYTF. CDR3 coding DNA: TGTGCCAGCAGGCGCGAGATGGGGACAGTTTATGGCTACACCTTC. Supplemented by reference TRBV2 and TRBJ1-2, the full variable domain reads EPEVTQTPSHQVTQMGQEVILRCVPISNHLYFYWYRQILGQKVEFLVSFYNNEISEKSEIFDDQFSVERPDGSNFTLKIRSTKLEDSAMYFCASRREMGTVYGYTFGSGTRLTVV.

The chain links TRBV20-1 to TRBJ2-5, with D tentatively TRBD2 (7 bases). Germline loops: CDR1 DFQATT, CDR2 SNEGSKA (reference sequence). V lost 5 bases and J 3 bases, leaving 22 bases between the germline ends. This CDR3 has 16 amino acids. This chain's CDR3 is CSASMIGGLGKETQYF. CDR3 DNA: TGCAGTGCTTCCATGATCGGGGGGCTAGGAAAAGAGACCCAGTACTTC.